This T cell receptor beta chain was captured in a study of cytomegalovirus exposure and HLA in healthy donors. In the PCR, 60 Vbeta and 13 Jbeta primers were used. TCRdb's table, derived via immunoSEQ multiplex PCR, lists solely in-frame clones and lacks some. This sample yields under 150,000 clones, of which around three quarters are seen a single time; around 2.7% belongs to the top ten. This clone was recorded a few times. This sequence was found in a woman in her sixties or seventies in good health and CMV-seropositive. Sequencing was performed on PBMCs.

CDR3 nucleotides: TGTGCCAGCAGCCGGGGGGGGCTAGATACGCAGTATTTT. The encoded protein is CASSRGGLDTQYF. The V and J genes are TRBV6-6 and TRBJ2-3, with 8 bases matching TRBD2. Germline-derived CDR1 and CDR2 are MNHNY and SVGAGI (reference sequence). J gave up 5 bases and V 6 bases, and 4 bases lay outside the gene matches. This CDR3 region has 13 residues.